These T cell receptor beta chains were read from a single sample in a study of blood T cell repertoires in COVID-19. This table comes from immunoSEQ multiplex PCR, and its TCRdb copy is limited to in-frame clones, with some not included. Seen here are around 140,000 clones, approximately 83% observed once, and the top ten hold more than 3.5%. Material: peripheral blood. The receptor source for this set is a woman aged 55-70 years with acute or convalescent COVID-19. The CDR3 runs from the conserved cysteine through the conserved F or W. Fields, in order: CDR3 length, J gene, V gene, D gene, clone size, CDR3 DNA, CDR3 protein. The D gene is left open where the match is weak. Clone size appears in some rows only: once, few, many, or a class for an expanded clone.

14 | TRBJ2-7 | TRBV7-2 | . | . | TGTGCCAGCAGCTTAGGGGGGCAGGCCTACGAGCAGTACTTC | CASSLGGQAYEQYF
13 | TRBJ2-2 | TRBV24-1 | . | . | TGTGCCACCGCTGACTGGAACACCGGGGAGCTGTTTTTT | CATADWNTGELFF
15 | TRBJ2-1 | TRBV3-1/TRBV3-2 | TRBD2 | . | TGTGCCAGCAGCGAGACTAGCGGCTCCTACAATGAGCAGTTCTTC | CASSETSGSYNEQFF
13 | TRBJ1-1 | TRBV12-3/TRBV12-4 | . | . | TGTGCCAGCAGCCTTGGGGGCGACACTGAAGCTTTCTTT | CASSLGGDTEAFF
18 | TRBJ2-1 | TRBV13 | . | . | TGTGCCAGCAGCCCTAGCGAAGGCAGACTAATCTCCTACAATGAGCAGTTCTTC | CASSPSEGRLISYNEQFF
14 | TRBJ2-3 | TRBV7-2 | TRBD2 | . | TGTGCCAGCATGAGTACTAGCGGGAGGGGTACGCAGTATTTT | CASMSTSGRGTQYF
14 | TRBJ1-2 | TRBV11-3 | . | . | TGTGCCAGCAGCTTAGTCGGGACTAACTATGGCTACACCTTC | CASSLVGTNYGYTF
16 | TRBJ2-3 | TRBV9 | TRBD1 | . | TGTGCCAGCAGCGTTGCCGGGACAGGGAGGGGGGATACGCAGTATTTT | CASSVAGTGRGDTQYF
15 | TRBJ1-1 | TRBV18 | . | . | TGTGCCAGCTCAAAGTACGAACATACCTACACTGAAGCTTTCTTT | CASSKYEHTYTEAFF
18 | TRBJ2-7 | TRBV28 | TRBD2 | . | TGTGCCAGCAGTGAACCCATCGCGGGAGTGTTTCCGTTTGGCGAGCAGTACTTC | CASSEPIAGVFPFGEQYF
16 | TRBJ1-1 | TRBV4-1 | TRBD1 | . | TGCGCCAGCAGCCAATCTGGGACAGGATTGAACACTGAAGCTTTCTTT | CASSQSGTGLNTEAFF
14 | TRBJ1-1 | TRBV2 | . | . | TGTGCCAGCAGAGTACAGGGTATGAACACTGAAGCTTTCTTT | CASRVQGMNTEAFF
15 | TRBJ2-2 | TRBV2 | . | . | TGTGCCAGCAGTGAAGGCCCAGCGGACACCGGGGAGCTGTTTTTT | CASSEGPADTGELFF
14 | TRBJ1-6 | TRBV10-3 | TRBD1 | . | TGTGCCATCAGTGAGGGGACAGGGGGTTCACCCCTCCACTTT | CAISEGTGGSPLHF
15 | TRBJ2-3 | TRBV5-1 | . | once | TGCGCCAGCAGCTCTAGACCGTCCTCCACAGATACGCAGTATTTT | CASSSRPSSTDTQYF
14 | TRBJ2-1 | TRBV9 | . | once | TGTGCCAGCAGCGTAGAATTTCGAGAAAATGAGCAGTTCTTC | CASSVEFRENEQFF
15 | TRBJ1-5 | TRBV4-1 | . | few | TGCGCCAGCAGCCAAGATCGCAGTTCGGGTCAGCCCCAGCATTTT | CASSQDRSSGQPQHF
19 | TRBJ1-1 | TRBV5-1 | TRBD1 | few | TGCGCCAGCAGCTACGGGGACAGGGGGCAATTTGGTATGGACACTGAAGCTTTCTTT | CASSYGDRGQFGMDTEAFF
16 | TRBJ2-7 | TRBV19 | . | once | TGTGCCAGTAGTCTTAGGTCAGAGTGGAGCTCCTACGAGCAGTACTTC | CASSLRSEWSSYEQYF
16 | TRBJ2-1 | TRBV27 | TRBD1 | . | TGTGCCAGCAGTTTAGTCGGTCGACAGGGGGCGAATGAGCAGTTCTTC | CASSLVGRQGANEQFF
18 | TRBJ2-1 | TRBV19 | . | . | TGTGCCAGTAGTAGCCAATCCAAGGACTTGCGCTCCTACAATGAGCAGTTCTTC | CASSSQSKDLRSYNEQFF
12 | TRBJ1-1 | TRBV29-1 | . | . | TGCAGCGTTGTCCCCCCAGGAACTGAAGCTTTCTTT | CSVVPPGTEAFF
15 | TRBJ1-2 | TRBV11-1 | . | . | TGTGCCAGCAGCTTTGACGATATAGAGGTATCTGGCTACACCTTC | CASSFDDIEVSGYTF
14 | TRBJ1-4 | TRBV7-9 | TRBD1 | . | TGTGCCAGCAGTCGGGGACAGGGGGTCGAAAAACTGTTTTTT | CASSRGQGVEKLFF
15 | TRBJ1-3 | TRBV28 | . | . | TGTGCCAGCAGTCGCGACAGCTCCTCTGGAAACACCATATATTTT | CASSRDSSSGNTIYF
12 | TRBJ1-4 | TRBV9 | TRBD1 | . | TGTGCCAGCAGCGCGATACAGGGGAAACTGTTTTTT | CASSAIQGKLFF
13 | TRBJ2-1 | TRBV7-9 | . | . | TGTGCCAGCAGCTTAGGGCTTTACAATGAGCAGTTCTTC | CASSLGLYNEQFF
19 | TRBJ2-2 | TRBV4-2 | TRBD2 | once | TGTGCCAGCAGCCAGCGACCGGGACTAGCGGGACCTAACACCGGGGAGCTGTTTTTT | CASSQRPGLAGPNTGELFF
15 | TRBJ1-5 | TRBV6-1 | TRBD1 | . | TGTGCCAGCAGTGAAATGGAGGGGGCAAAACAGCCCCAGCATTTT | CASSEMEGAKQPQHF
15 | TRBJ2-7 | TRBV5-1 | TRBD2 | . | TGCGCCAGCAGCCCAATAGCGGGAGGGCTTGGGGAGCAGTACTTC | CASSPIAGGLGEQYF
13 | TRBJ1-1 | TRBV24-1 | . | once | TGTGCCGTACGAAGCCGGGGGAACACTGAAGCTTTCTTT | CAVRSRGNTEAFF
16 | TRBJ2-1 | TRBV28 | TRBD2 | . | TGTGCCAGCAGTCCACCTACCGGGACTAGCGGCCTAAGGGAGTTCTTC | CASSPPTGTSGLREFF
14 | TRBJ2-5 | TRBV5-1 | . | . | TGCGCCAGCAGCTATCAGTTTTTCGGGGAGACCCAGTACTTC | CASSYQFFGETQYF
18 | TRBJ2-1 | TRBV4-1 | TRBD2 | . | TGCGCCAGCAGCCCAGGGACTAGCGGGAGGGCCATAGGTAATGAGCAGTTCTTC | CASSPGTSGRAIGNEQFF
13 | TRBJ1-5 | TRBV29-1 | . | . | TGCAGCGTTGTTGTCACACCCAGGCAGCCCCAGCATTTT | CSVVVTPRQPQHF
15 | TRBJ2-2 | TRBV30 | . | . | TGTGCCTGGAGTCTACAGGGTTCCAACACCGGGGAGCTGTTTTTT | CAWSLQGSNTGELFF
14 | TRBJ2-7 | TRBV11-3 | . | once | TGTGCCAGCAGCTTACTCACCAGGGGATACGAGCAGTACTTC | CASSLLTRGYEQYF
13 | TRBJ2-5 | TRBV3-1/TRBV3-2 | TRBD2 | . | TGTGCCAGCAGGGAAGCGGGAGTGGAGACCCAGTACTTC | CASREAGVETQYF
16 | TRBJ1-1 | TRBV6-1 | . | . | TGTGCCAGCAGTGAACCCCCCAGGGGAGGGCGGGCTGAAGCTTTCTTT | CASSEPPRGGRAEAFF
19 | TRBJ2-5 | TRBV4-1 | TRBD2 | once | TGCGCCAGCAGCCAAGAACCGGCTAGCGGGAGGGTATGGCAAGAGACCCAGTACTTC | CASSQEPASGRVWQETQYF
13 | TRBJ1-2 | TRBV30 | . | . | TGTGCCTGGTCTATTCAACTCACCTATGGCTACACCTTC | CAWSIQLTYGYTF
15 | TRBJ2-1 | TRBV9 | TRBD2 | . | TGTGCCAGCAGCCCATCTAGCGGGATTCTCGATGAGCAGTTCTTC | CASSPSSGILDEQFF
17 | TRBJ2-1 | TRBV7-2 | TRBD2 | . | TGTGCCAGCAGCTTAGGTGTCGCTAGCGGGAGTCGGGGCAAGCAGTTCTTC | CASSLGVASGSRGKQFF
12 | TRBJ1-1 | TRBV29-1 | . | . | TGCAGCGGACGACAGCCGAACACTGAAGCTTTCTTT | CSGRQPNTEAFF
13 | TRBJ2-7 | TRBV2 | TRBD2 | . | TGTGCCAGCGGGGCGGGAGGGTGGAACGAGCAGTACTTC | CASGAGGWNEQYF
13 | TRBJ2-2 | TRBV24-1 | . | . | TGTGCCACCAGTGAAAAAGGGGCGAGGGAGCTGTTTTTT | CATSEKGARELFF
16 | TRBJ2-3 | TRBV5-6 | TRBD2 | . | TGTGCCAGCAGCTTGGACTTTGCGGGAGAGACAGATACGCAGTATTTT | CASSLDFAGETDTQYF
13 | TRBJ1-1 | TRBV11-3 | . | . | TGTGCCAGCAGCCCCGGGGGGGATGGGGAGCGCTTCTTT | CASSPGGDGERFF
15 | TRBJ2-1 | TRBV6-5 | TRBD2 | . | TGTGCCAGCAGGATGACTAGCGGGAGAATTAGTGAGCAGTTCTTC | CASRMTSGRISEQFF
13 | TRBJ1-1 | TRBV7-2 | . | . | TGTGCCAGCAGCCCCTCGGGGGGGCCTGAAGCTTTCTTT | CASSPSGGPEAFF
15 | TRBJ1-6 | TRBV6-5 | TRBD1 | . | TGTGCCAGCAGTTACGGGACAGGGGTATCGGCACCCCTCCACTTT | CASSYGTGVSAPLHF
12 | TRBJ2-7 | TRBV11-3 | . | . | TGTGCCAGCAGCCCACGGCTAGACGAGCAGTACTTC | CASSPRLDEQYF
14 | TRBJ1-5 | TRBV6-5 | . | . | TGTGCCAGCAGTCTAGGACAGACGAATCAGCCCCAGCATTTT | CASSLGQTNQPQHF
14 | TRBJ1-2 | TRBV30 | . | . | TGTGCCTGGAGTGTAGGATCTTCGGGATCCGGCTACACCTTC | CAWSVGSSGSGYTF